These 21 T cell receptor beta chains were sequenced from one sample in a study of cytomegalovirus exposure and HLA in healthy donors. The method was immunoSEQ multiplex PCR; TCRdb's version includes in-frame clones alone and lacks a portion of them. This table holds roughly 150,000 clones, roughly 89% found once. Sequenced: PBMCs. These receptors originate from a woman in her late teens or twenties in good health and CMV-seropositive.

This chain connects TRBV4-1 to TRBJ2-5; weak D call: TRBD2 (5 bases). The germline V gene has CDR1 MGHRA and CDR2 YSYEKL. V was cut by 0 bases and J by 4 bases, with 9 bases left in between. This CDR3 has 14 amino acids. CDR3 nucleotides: TGCGCCAGCAGCCAAGATACGGGAAGAGAGACCCAGTACTTC. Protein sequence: CASSQDTGRETQYF.

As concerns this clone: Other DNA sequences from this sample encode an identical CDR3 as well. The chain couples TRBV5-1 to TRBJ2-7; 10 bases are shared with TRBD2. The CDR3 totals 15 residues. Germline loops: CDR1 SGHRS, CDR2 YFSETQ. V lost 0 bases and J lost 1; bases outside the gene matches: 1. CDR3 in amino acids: CASSLVLAGSYEQYF. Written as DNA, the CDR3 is TGCGCCAGCAGCTTGGTACTAGCGGGGTCCTACGAGCAGTACTTC.

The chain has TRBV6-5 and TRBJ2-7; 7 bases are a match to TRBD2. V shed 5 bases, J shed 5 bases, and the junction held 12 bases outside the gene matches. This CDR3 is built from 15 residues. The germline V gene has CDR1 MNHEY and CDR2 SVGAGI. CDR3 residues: CASSPGGSKSHEQYF. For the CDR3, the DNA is TGTGCCAGCAGTCCGGGCGGGAGTAAGAGCCACGAGCAGTACTTC.

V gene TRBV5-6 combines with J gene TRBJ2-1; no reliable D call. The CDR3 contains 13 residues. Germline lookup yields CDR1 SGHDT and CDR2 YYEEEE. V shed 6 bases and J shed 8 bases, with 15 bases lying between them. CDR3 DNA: TGTGCCAGCACTTCCCTCCCTCGCGATGAGCAGTTCTTC. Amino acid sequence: CASTSLPRDEQFF.

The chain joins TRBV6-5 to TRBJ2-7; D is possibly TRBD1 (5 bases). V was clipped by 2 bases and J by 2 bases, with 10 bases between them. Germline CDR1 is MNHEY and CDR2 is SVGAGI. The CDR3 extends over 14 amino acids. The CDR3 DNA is TGTGCCAGCAGTTACACAGGTTTTCCCTACGAGCAGTACTTC. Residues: CASSYTGFPYEQYF.

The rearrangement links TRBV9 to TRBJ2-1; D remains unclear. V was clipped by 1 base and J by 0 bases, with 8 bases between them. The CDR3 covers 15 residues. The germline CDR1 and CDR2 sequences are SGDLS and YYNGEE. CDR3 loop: CASSVTSSSYNEQFF. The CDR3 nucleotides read TGTGCCAGCAGCGTAACTTCGAGCTCCTACAATGAGCAGTTCTTC.

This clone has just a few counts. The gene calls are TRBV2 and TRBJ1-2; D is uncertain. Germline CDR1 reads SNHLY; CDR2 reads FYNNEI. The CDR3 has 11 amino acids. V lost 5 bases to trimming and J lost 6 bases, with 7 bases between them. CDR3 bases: TGTGCCAGCAGTCCCAGGAATGGCTACACCTTC. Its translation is CASSPRNGYTF. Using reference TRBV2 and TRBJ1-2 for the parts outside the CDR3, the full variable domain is EPEVTQTPSHQVTQMGQEVILRCVPISNHLYFYWYRQILGQKVEFLVSFYNNEISEKSEIFDDQFSVERPDGSNFTLKIRSTKLEDSAMYFCASSPRNGYTFGSGTRLTVV.

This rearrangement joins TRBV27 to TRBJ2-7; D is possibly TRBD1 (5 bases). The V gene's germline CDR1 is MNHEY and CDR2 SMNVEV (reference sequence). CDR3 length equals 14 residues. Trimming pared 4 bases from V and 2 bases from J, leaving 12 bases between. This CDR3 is CASSYRVQAYEQYF. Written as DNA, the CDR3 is TGTGCCAGCAGTTACCGAGTACAGGCCTACGAGCAGTACTTC.

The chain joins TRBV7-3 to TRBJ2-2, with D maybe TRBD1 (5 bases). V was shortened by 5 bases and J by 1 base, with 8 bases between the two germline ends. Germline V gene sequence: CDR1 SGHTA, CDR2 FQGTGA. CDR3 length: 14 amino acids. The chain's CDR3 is CASSQTGNTGELFF. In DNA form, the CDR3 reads TGTGCCAGCAGCCAAACAGGGAACACCGGGGAGCTGTTTTTT.

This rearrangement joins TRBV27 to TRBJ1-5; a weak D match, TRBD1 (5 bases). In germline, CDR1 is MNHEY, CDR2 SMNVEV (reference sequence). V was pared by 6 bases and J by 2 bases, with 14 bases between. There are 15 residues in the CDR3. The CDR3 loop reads CASRPLGGGNQPQHF. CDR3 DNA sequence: TGTGCCAGCAGGCCCCTGGGGGGAGGCAATCAGCCCCAGCATTTT.

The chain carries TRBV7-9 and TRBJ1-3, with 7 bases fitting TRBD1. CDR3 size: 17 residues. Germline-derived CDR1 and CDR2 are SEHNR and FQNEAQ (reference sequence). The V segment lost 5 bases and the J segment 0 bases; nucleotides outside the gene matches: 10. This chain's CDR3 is CASSQGQPTLSGNTIYF. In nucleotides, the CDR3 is TGTGCCAGCAGCCAGGGACAGCCTACCCTCTCTGGAAACACCATATATTTT.

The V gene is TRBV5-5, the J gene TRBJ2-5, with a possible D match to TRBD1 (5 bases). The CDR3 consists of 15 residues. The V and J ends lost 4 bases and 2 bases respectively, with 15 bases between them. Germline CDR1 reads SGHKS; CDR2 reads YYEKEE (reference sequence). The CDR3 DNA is TGTGCCAGCAGCCTTGGACCCGGACAACAAGAGACCCAGTACTTC. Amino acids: CASSLGPGQQETQYF.

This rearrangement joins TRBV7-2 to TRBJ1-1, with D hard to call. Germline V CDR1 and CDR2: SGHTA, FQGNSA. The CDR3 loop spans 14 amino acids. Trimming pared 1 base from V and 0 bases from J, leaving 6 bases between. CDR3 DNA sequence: TGTGCCAGCAGCTTAGTGACAATGAACACTGAAGCTTTCTTT. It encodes CASSLVTMNTEAFF. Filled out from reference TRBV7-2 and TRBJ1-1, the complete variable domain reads GAGVSQSPSNKVTEKGKDVELRCDPISGHTALYWYRQSLGQGLEFLIYFQGNSAPDKSGLPSDRFSAERTGGSVSTLTIQRTQQEDSAVYLCASSLVTMNTEAFFGQGTRLTVV.

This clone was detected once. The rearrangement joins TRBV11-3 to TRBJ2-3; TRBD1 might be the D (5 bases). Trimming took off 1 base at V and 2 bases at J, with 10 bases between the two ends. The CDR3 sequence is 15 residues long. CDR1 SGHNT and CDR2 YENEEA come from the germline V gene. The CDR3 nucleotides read TGTGCCAGCAGCTTAGGTCGGACAAACACAGATACGCAGTATTTT. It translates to CASSLGRTNTDTQYF.

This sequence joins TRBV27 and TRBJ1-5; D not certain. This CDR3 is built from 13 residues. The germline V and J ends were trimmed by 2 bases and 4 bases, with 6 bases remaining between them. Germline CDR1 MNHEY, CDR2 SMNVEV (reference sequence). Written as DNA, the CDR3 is TGTGCCAGCAGTTTAAACCGGAATCAGCCCCAGCATTTT. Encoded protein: CASSLNRNQPQHF.

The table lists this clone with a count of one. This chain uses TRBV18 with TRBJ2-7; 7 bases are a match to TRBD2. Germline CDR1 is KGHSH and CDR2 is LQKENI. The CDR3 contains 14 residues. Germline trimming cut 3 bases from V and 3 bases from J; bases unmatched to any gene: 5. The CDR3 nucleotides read TGTGCCAGCTCACCGCGGGAGAAAGGCTACGAGCAGTACTTC. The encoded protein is CASSPREKGYEQYF. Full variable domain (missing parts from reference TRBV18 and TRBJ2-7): NAGVMQNPRHLVRRRGQEARLRCSPMKGHSHVYWYRQLPEEGLKFMVYLQKENIIDESGMPKERFSAEFPKEGPSILRIQQVVRGDSAAYFCASSPREKGYEQYFGPGTRLTVT.

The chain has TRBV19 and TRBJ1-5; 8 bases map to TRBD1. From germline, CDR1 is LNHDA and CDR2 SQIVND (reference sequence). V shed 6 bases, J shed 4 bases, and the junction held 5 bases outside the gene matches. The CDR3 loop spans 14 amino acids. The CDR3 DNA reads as TGTGCCAGTAGCCCCAGGGGGCGAAATCAGCCCCAGCATTTT. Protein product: CASSPRGRNQPQHF. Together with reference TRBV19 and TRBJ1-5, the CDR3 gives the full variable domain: DGGITQSPKYLFRKEGQNVTLSCEQNLNHDAMYWYRQDPGQGLRLIYYSQIVNDFQKGDIAEGYSVSREKKESFPLTVTSAQKNPTAFYLCASSPRGRNQPQHFGDGTRLSIL.

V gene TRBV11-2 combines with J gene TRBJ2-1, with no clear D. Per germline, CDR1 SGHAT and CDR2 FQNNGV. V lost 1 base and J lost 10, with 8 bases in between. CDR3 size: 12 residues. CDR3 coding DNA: TGTGCCAGCAGCTTAGTAGAACTCGAGCAGTTCTTC. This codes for CASSLVELEQFF.

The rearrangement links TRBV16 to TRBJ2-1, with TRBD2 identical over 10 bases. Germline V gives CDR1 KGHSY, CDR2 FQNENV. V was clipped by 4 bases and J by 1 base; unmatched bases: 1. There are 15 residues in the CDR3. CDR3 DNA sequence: TGTGCCAGCAGCCCTAGCGGGAGATCCTACAATGAGCAGTTCTTC. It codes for CASSPSGRSYNEQFF. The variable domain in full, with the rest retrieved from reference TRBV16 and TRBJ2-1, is GEEVAQTPKHLVRGEGQKAKLYCAPIKGHSYVFWYQQVLKNEFKFLISFQNENVFDETGMPKERFSAKCLPNSPCSLEIQATKLEDSAVYFCASSPSGRSYNEQFFGPGTRLTVL.

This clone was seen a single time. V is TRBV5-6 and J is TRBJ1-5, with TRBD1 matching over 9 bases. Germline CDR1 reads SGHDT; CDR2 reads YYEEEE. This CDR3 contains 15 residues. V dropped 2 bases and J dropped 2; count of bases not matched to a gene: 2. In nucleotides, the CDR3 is TGTGCCAGCAGCTTCCGGGACAGGGGCAATCAGCCCCAGCATTTT. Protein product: CASSFRDRGNQPQHF.

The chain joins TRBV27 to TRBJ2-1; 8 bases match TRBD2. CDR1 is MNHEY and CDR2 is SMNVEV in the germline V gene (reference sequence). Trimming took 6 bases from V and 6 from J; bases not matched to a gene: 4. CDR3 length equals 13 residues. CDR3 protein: CASRSAGVNEQFF. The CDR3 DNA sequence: TGTGCCAGCAGGTCAGCGGGAGTCAATGAGCAGTTCTTC.